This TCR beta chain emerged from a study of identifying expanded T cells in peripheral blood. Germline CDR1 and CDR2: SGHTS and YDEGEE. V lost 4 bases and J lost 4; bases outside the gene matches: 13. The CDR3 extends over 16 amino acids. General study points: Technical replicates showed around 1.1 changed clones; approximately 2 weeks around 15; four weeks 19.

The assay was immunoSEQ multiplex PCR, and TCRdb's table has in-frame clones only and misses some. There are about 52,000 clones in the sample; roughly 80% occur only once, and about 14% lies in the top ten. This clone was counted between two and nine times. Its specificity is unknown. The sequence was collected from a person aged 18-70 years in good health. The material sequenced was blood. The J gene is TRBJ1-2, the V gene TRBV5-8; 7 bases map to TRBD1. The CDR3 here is CASSLLHRTGLYGYTF. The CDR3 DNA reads TGTGCCAGCAGCCTTTTACACCGGACAGGCCTCTATGGCTACACCTTC.